Included here is one T cell receptor beta chain sequence, with context. This record comes from a study of control samples from healthy donors and cancer patients. Method: immunoSEQ multiplex PCR; TCRdb's copy keeps in-frame clones and lacks some. The sample includes 100,000 or so clones, approximately 82% of them seen just once. This CDR3 contains 12 residues. Germline CDR1 is LGHDT and CDR2 is YNNKEL (reference sequence). Between the trimmed V and J ends, which lost 1 base and 10 bases, there was a span of 8 bases. J is TRBJ2-1 and V is TRBV3-1 (or the pseudogene TRBV3-2); unclear D gene. The clonotype comes from a woman aged 60-75 years in good health. Sequencing used blood. CDR3 nucleotides: TGTGCCAGCAGCCAAGCCGTCCGGGAGCAGTTCTTC. It specifies CASSQAVREQFF.